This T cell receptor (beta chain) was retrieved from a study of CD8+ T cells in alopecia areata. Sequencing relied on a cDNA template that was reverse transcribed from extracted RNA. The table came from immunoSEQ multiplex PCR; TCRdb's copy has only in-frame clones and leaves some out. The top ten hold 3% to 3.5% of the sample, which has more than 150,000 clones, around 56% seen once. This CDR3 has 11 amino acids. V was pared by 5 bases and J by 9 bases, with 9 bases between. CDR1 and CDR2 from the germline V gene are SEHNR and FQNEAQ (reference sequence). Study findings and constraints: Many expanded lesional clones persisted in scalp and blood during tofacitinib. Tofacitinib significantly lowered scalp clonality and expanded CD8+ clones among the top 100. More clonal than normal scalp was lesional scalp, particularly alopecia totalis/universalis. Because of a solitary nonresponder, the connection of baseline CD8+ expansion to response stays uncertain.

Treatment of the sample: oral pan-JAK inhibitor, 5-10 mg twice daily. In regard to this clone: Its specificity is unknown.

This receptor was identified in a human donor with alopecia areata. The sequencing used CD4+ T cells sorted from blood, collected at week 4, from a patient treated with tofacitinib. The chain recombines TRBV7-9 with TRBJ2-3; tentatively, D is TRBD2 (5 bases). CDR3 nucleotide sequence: TGTGCCAGCAGCGCCCCGGGGACGCAGTATTTT. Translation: CASSAPGTQYF.